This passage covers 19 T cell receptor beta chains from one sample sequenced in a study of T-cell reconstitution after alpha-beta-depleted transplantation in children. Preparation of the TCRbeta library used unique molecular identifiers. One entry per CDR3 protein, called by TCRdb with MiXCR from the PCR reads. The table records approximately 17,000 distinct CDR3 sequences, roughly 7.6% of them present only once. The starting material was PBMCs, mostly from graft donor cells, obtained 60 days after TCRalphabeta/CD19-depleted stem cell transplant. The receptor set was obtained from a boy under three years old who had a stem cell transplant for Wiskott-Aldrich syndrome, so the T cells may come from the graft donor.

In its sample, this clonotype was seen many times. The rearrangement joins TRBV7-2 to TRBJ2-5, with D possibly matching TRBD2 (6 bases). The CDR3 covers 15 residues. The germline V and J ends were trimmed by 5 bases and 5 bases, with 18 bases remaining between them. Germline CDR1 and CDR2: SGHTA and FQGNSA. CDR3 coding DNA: TGTGCCAGCAGCACCTCCGTTGGAGGGATGGAGACCCAGTACTTC. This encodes CASSTSVGGMETQYF.

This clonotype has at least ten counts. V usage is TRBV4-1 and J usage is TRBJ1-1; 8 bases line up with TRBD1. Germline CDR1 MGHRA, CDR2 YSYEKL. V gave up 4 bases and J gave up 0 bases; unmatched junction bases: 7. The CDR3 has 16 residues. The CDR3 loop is CASSPDRGLMNTEAFF. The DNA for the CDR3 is TGCGCCAGCAGCCCCGACAGGGGCCTCATGAACACTGAAGCTTTCTTT.

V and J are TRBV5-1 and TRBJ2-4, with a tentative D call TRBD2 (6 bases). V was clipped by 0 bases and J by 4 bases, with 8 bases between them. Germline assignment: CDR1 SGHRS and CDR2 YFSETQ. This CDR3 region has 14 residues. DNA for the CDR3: TGCGCCAGCAGCTTGGCCCGGGGGAAAAACATTCAGTACTTC. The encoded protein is CASSLARGKNIQYF.

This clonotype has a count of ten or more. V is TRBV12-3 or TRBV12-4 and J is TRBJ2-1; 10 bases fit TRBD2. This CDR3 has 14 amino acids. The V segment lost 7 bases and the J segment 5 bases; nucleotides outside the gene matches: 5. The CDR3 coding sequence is TGTGCCAGCATACTAGCGGGAAGGCACAATGAGCAGTTCTTC. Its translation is CASILAGRHNEQFF.

CDR3 DNA sequence: TGCGCCAGCAGCTTGTTCGTGGGAGGAAACACCTACAATGAGCAGTTCTTC. It translates to CASSLFVGGNTYNEQFF. The rearrangement uses TRBV5-1 and TRBJ2-1; tentatively, D is TRBD2 (6 bases). Germline CDR1 reads SGHRS; CDR2 reads YFSETQ. This CDR3 region has 17 residues. The V end lost 1 base, the J end lost 2 bases, and 16 bases lay between the germline ends.

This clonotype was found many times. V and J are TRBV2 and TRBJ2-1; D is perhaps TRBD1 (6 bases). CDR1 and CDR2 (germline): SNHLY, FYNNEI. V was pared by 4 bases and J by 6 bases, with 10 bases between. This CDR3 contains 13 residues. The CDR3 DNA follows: TGTGCCAGCAGTGGGGTCAGGGGCAATGAGCAGTTCTTC. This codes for CASSGVRGNEQFF.

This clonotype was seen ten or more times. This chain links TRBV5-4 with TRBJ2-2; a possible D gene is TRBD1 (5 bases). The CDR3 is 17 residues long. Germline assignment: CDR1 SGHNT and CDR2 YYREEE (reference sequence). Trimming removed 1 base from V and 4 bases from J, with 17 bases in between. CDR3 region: CASSLSPAQGSTGELFF. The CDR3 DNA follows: TGTGCCAGCAGCTTGTCCCCTGCCCAGGGCAGCACCGGGGAGCTGTTTTTT.

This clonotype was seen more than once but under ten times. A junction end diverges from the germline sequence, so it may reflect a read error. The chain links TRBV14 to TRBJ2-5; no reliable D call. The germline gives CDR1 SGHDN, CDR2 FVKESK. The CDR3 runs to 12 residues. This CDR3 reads CASRQDWETQYF. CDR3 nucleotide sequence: TGTGCCAGCCGCCAAGACTGGGAGACCCAGTACTTC. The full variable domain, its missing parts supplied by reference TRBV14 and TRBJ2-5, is EAGVTQFPSHSVIEKGQTVTLRCDPISGHDNLYWYRRVMGKEIKFLLHFVKESKQDESGMPNNRFLAERTGGTYSTLKVQPAELEDSGVYFCASRQDWETQYFGPGTRLLVL.

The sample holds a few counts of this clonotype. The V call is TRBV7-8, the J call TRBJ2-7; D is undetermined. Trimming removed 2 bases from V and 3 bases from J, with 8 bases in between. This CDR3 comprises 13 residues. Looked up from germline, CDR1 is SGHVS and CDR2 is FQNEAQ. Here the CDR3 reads CASSLKTNYEQYF. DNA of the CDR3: TGTGCCAGCAGCTTAAAGACAAACTACGAGCAGTACTTC.

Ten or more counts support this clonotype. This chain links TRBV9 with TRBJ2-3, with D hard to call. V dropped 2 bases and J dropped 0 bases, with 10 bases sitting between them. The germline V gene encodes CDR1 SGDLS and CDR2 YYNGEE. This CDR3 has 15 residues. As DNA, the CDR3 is TGTGCCAGCAGCGTTTACGGATCGAGCACAGATACGCAGTATTTT. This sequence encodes CASSVYGSSTDTQYF.

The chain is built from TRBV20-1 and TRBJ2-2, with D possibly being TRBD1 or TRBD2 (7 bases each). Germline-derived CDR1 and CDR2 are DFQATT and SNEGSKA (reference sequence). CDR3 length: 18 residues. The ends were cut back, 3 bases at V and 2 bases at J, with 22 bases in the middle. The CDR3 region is CSARSGGGAASNTGELFF. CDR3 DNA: TGCAGTGCTAGGTCAGGGGGGGGGGCAGCGAGTAACACCGGGGAGCTGTTTTTT.

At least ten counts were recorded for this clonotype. The DNA of the CDR3 is TGCAGTGCCCCAAGGGCGGAACCCTACGAGCAGTACTTC. Its protein product is CSAPRAEPYEQYF. V gene TRBV20-1 combines with J gene TRBJ2-7; D uncertain. CDR1 is DFQATT and CDR2 is SNEGSKA in the germline V gene (reference sequence). Trimming removed 6 bases from V and 2 bases from J, with 14 bases in between. CDR3 length: 13 amino acids.

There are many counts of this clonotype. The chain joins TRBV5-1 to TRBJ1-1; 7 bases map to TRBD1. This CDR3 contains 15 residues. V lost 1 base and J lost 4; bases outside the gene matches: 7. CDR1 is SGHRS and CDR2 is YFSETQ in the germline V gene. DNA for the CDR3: TGCGCCAGCAGCTTGACCCCAGACAGGGCCACTGAAGCTTTCTTT. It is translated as CASSLTPDRATEAFF.

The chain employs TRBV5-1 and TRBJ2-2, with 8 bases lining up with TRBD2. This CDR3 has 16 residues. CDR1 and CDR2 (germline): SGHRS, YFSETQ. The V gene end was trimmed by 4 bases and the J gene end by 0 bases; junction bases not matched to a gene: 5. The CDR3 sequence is CASSGTSGANTGELFF. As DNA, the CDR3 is TGCGCCAGCAGCGGTACTAGCGGCGCGAACACCGGGGAGCTGTTTTTT.

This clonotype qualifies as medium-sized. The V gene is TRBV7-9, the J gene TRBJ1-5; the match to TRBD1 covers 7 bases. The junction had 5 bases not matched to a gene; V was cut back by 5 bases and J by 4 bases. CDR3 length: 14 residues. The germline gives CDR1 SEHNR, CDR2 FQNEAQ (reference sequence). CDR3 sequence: CASSPRDSNQPQHF. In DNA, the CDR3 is TGTGCCAGCAGCCCCCGGGACAGTAATCAGCCCCAGCATTTT.

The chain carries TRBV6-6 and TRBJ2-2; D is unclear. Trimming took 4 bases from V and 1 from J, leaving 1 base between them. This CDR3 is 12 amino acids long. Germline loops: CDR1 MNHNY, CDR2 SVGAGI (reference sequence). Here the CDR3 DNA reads TGTGCCAGCAGTTGGAACACCGGGGAGCTGTTTTTT. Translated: CASSWNTGELFF.

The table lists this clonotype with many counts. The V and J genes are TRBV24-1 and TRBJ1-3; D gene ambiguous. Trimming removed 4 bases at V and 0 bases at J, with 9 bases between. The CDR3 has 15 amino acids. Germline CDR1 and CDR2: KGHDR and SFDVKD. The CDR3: CATSEPNASGNTIYF. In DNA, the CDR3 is TGTGCCACCAGTGAACCCAATGCCTCTGGAAACACCATATATTTT.

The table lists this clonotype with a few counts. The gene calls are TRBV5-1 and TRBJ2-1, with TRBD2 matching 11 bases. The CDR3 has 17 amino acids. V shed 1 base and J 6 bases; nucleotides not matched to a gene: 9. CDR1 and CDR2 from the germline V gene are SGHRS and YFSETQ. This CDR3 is CASSLFPSGRLGNEQFF. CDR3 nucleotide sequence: TGCGCCAGCAGCTTGTTTCCTAGCGGGAGGCTCGGCAATGAGCAGTTCTTC.

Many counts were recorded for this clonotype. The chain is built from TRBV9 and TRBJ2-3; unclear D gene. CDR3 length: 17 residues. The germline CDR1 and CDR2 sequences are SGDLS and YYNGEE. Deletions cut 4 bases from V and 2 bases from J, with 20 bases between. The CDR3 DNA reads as TGTGCCAGCAGCCCACACGTCGGGCCTGGGTTCACAGATACGCAGTATTTT. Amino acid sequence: CASSPHVGPGFTDTQYF.